What follows is one TCR beta chain and its context. This clonotype was recorded many times. Its antigen specificity is not known. There are no base qualities to consult, and no much larger clone falls within one base. The TCR beta CDR3 regions were amplified from the RNA transcripts. The TCR CDR3 was subjected to a first round of RT-PCR using the HTBI primer set and the Qiagen OneStep RT-PCR kit. Libraries were constructed in a second round of multiplex PCR, after which size selection and purification were carried out. Libraries were sequenced paired-end with 100 bp reads on an Illumina HiSeq2000. In the paper's pipeline: Raw data were processed with SOAPnuke, discarding reads with adapters, uncalled bases, mean Phred below 15, or no exact constant-primer or identifier match. COPE v1.2.5 was used to merge the high-quality paired reads, and each unique nucleotide sequence was defined as a clonotype. MiTCR v1.1 was used to align the clonotypes against IMGT TRBV, TRBD and TRBJ reference segments. The analysis was restricted to V-J combinations with a frequency above 0.0001, which together covered 99.2% of the repertoires. A TCS score was defined as the ratio between F50 (clonal expansion) and ExV (chaos), using BLOSUM62-based TCRdist between CDR3 peptides within each V-J. Welch's t-statistics and random forest reduced 500 to 550 V-J features to roughly 13, which were used in a naive Bayes classifier (R e1071). The raw public data were reprocessed by TCRdb itself: fastp quality trimming at Q25, MiXCR clonotype calling, in-frame beta chains only. A single entry per CDR3 protein holds the most common genes and DNA from its merged rows. TCRdb, not the original authors, processed these V and J calls. For this sample the table gives under 500,000 distinct CDR3 sequences, of which over 13% were detected only once. The ten largest clones capture over 25% of the sample.

This record comes from a study of T cells in Graves' hyperthyroidism and ophthalmopathy (dated by TCRdb to between 2018 and 2021). With regard to the full study: Peripheral blood samples were taken at the time of initial diagnosis, prior to any treatment. To identify distinguishing TCR V-J signatures, a discovery cohort of 100 or so patients was used, comprising 43 with Graves' ophthalmopathy and approximately 57 with stable Graves' hyperthyroidism. Thyroid tissue and blood T-cell repertoires from six or seven Graves' hyperthyroidism patients were also compared in the study. Following sampling, methimazole starting at 30 mg daily was given to hyperthyroidism patients, and high-dose intravenous methylprednisolone was given to ophthalmopathy patients. The approximately 100 discovery patients were randomly divided into training and test sets at a 7:3 ratio. Prospective prediction of ophthalmopathy was tested in an independent validation cohort of some 20 hyperthyroidism patients and some 17 patients who later progressed to ophthalmopathy. The paper describes TCR Vbeta CDR3 sequencing of 135 peripheral blood samples, made up of 43 ophthalmopathy patients, 70 to 75 hyperthyroidism patients and 17 progressor patients. General conclusions and limits of the study: Blood samples also contained most of the expanded thyroid clonotypes (frequency above 0.001), which suggests that blood repertoires may reflect thyroid immune responses. In validation, the model predicted progression to ophthalmopathy a median of 6.5 months before onset, with 65% to 71% sensitivity and more than 72% specificity. Ophthalmopathy was separated from stable hyperthyroidism by a 13 V-J signature model, with over 85% sensitivity and roughly 81% specificity obtained in cross-validation and 80%/75% obtained in testing. Sample size was not statistically predetermined, and investigators were not blinded to group allocation.

Trimming takes 0 bases from V and 9 bases from J, and the germline ends sit 6 bases apart. The germline V gene supplies CDR1 SGHAT and CDR2 FQNNGV. The CDR3 goes from the cysteine to the phenylalanine over 12 residues. The read is trimmed to its CDR3 DNA, 36 bases read in frame from base 1. Ophthalmopathy patients had moderately to severely active disease, with a Clinical Activity Score of 3 or more, a NOSPECS grade of 4 or more, and a disease duration of less than 3 months. Patients with uncontrolled infections, other autoimmune diseases, pregnancy or lactation were excluded. Diagnoses were based on clinical symptoms, serum thyroxine and TRAb, thyroid ultrasound and orbital computed tomography. Ficoll-Paque density gradient centrifugation was used to isolate PBMCs from about 9.4 ml of fresh peripheral blood. Total RNA was extracted using Trizol reagent, and RNA quality was assessed on an Agilent 2100 Bioanalyzer.

The sequencing input was blood. This clonotype was sampled from a man aged 50 or older with Graves' ophthalmopathy. The rearrangement combines TRBV11-2 with TRBJ2-1; the D segment cannot be called with confidence. The CDR3 corresponds to CASSLDLREQFF. The bases read TGTGCCAGCAGCTTAGATCTTCGTGAGCAGTTCTTC.